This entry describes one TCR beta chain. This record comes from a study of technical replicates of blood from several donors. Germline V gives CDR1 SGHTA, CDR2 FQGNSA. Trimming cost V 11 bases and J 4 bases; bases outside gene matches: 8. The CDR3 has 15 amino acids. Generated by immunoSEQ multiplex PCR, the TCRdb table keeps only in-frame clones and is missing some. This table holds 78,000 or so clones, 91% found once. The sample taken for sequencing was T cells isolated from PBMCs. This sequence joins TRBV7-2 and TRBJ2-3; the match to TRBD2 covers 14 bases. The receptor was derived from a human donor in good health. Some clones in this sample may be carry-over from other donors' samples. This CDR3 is CAVRLAGGPADTQYF. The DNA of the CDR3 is TGTGCCGTCCGACTAGCGGGGGGGCCCGCAGATACGCAGTATTTT.